Shown below are 13 T cell receptor beta chains from a single sample sequenced in a study of OX40 agonist ivuxolimab in advanced cancers. Sequenced by immunoSEQ multiplex PCR; TCRdb stores in-frame clones only, minus some. The table has under 25,000 clones, roughly 84% seen once; the top ten hold under 20%. This specimen consisted of CD4+ or CD8+ T cells sorted from blood, obtained in a trial of the OX40 agonist ivuxolimab. Receptors originate from an adult with an advanced solid tumor such as melanoma, head and neck, liver or kidney cancer.

The chain couples TRBV10-3 to TRBJ1-1; D might be TRBD1 (5 bases). Trimming took 3 bases from V and 3 from J, leaving 14 bases between them. CDR1 is ENHRY, CDR2 SYGVKD, per germline. The CDR3 spans 15 residues. The CDR3 DNA follows: TGTGCCATCAGTGATTTTCGGGGCAGGGACACTGAAGCTTTCTTT. Protein: CAISDFRGRDTEAFF.

The chain couples TRBV18 to TRBJ2-3, with 13 positions matching TRBD2. Trimming took 1 base from V and 0 from J; bases not matched to a gene: 1. CDR1 is KGHSH, CDR2 LQKENI, per germline. The CDR3 covers 17 residues. The DNA of the CDR3 is TGTGCCAGCTCACCACGGACTAGCGGGGGAAGCACAGATACGCAGTATTTT. Translating gives CASSPRTSGGSTDTQYF.

The chain joins TRBV5-4 to TRBJ2-3, with 7 bases aligning to TRBD2. Trimming removed 4 bases from V and 0 bases from J; junction bases left unmatched: 5. Per germline, CDR1 SGHNT and CDR2 YYREEE (reference sequence). This CDR3 has 15 amino acids. CDR3 amino acids: CASSPKAGSTDTQYF. CDR3 coding DNA: TGTGCCAGCAGCCCCAAAGCGGGGAGCACAGATACGCAGTATTTT.

The chain couples TRBV7-2 to TRBJ2-3; TRBD1 is a possible D gene (6 bases). Germline loops: CDR1 SGHTA, CDR2 FQGNSA. The CDR3 extends over 14 amino acids. The V end was cut by 4 bases, the J end by 4 bases, with 12 bases between. CDR3 protein: CASSWGRGSDTQYF. CDR3 DNA sequence: TGTGCCAGCAGCTGGGGCAGGGGTTCAGATACGCAGTATTTT. Drawing the rest from reference TRBV7-2 and TRBJ2-3, the complete variable domain is GAGVSQSPSNKVTEKGKDVELRCDPISGHTALYWYRQSLGQGLEFLIYFQGNSAPDKSGLPSDRFSAERTGGSVSTLTIQRTQQEDSAVYLCASSWGRGSDTQYFGPGTRLTVL.

V gene TRBV19 combines with J gene TRBJ1-1; 7 bases align to TRBD1. This CDR3 has 15 residues. Trimming took 5 bases from V and 3 from J; bases not matched to a gene: 9. Looked up from germline, CDR1 is LNHDA and CDR2 is SQIVND (reference sequence). The DNA of the CDR3 is TGTGCCAGTAGTTCACCATACAGGGGAGACACTGAAGCTTTCTTT. Its translation is CASSSPYRGDTEAFF.

The chain uses TRBV19 and TRBJ1-5, with TRBD1 as a possible D gene (6 bases). Trimming left V 0 bases short and J 6 bases short, with 15 bases between. This CDR3 spans 16 amino acids. CDR1 LNHDA and CDR2 SQIVND come from the germline V gene (reference sequence). As DNA, the CDR3 is TGTGCCAGTAGTATAGACCTAGTGACAGGACGTCAGCCCCAGCATTTT. The encoded protein is CASSIDLVTGRQPQHF.

This clone occurred a few times. The V and J genes are TRBV7-3 and TRBJ2-3; a possible D gene is TRBD2 (6 bases). CDR3 length equals 14 residues. CDR1 is SGHTA and CDR2 is FQGTGA in the germline V gene. V lost 4 bases and J lost 1, with 9 bases in between. CDR3 DNA: TGTGCCAGCAGCTCCATAGCGGGCACAGATACGCAGTATTTT. Translation: CASSSIAGTDTQYF.

This clone has more than one count but fewer than ten. This sequence joins TRBV30 and TRBJ1-6; no definite D call. The length of the CDR3 is 16 residues. The germline V and J ends were trimmed by 0 bases and 3 bases, with 12 bases remaining between them. Germline CDR1 GTSNPN, CDR2 SVGIG (reference sequence). The CDR3 loop is CAWSVRTRGYNSPLHF. Written as DNA, the CDR3 is TGTGCCTGGAGTGTACGAACACGAGGCTATAATTCACCCCTCCACTTT.

The chain has TRBV7-9 and TRBJ1-1; perhaps TRBD1 as D (5 bases). Germline CDR1 reads SEHNR; CDR2 reads FQNEAQ (reference sequence). The CDR3 is 13 residues long. Trimming pared 3 bases from V and 4 bases from J, leaving 9 bases between. As DNA, the CDR3 is TGTGCCAGCAGCTTTGGGGGAGCCACTGAAGCTTTCTTT. This translates into CASSFGGATEAFF.

V and J are TRBV2 and TRBJ1-5; 7 positions match TRBD1. The germline gives CDR1 SNHLY, CDR2 FYNNEI. With V trimmed by 7 bases and J by 0 bases, 6 bases remained unmatched. The CDR3 extends over 15 amino acids. The CDR3 here is CASTIGQVSNQPQHF. The CDR3 coding sequence is TGTGCCAGCACTATCGGACAGGTTAGCAATCAGCCCCAGCATTTT. The full variable domain, its missing parts supplied by reference TRBV2 and TRBJ1-5, is EPEVTQTPSHQVTQMGQEVILRCVPISNHLYFYWYRQILGQKVEFLVSFYNNEISEKSEIFDDQFSVERPDGSNFTLKIRSTKLEDSAMYFCASTIGQVSNQPQHFGDGTRLSIL.

V usage is TRBV7-2 and J usage is TRBJ2-1; 11 bases are a match to TRBD2. Looked up from germline, CDR1 is SGHTA and CDR2 is FQGNSA. The length of the CDR3 is 16 residues. V trimming: 2 bases; J trimming: 8 bases; junction bases outside the gene matches: 8. CDR3 nucleotide sequence: TGTGCCAGCAGCTTATTCGTCCTAGCGGGAGGTCATGAGCAGTTCTTC. It encodes CASSLFVLAGGHEQFF.

The chain employs TRBV25-1 and TRBJ2-7; tentatively, D is TRBD1 (6 bases). Germline CDR1 MGHDK, CDR2 SYGVNS. This CDR3 contains 14 residues. Trimming took 5 bases from V and 2 from J, leaving 13 bases between them. The CDR3 coding sequence is TGTGCCAGCAGTAGGGGGACACCCCCCTACGAGCAGTACTTC. This translates into CASSRGTPPYEQYF.

The chain employs TRBV7-9 and TRBJ2-1, with D perhaps matching TRBD2 (5 bases). Trimming stripped 2 bases from V and 6 bases from J, with 17 bases between. The CDR3 is 16 amino acids. CDR1 and CDR2 (germline): SEHNR, FQNEAQ (reference sequence). CDR3 residues: CASSLIGRARGNEQFF. CDR3 in DNA: TGTGCCAGCAGCTTAATTGGTAGGGCCCGGGGCAATGAGCAGTTCTTC. Full variable domain (remainder filled in from reference TRBV7-9 and TRBJ2-1): DTGVSQNPRHKITKRGQNVTFRCDPISEHNRLYWYRQTLGQGPEFLTYFQNEAQLEKSRLLSDRFSAERPKGSFSTLEIQRTEQGDSAMYLCASSLIGRARGNEQFFGPGTRLTVL.